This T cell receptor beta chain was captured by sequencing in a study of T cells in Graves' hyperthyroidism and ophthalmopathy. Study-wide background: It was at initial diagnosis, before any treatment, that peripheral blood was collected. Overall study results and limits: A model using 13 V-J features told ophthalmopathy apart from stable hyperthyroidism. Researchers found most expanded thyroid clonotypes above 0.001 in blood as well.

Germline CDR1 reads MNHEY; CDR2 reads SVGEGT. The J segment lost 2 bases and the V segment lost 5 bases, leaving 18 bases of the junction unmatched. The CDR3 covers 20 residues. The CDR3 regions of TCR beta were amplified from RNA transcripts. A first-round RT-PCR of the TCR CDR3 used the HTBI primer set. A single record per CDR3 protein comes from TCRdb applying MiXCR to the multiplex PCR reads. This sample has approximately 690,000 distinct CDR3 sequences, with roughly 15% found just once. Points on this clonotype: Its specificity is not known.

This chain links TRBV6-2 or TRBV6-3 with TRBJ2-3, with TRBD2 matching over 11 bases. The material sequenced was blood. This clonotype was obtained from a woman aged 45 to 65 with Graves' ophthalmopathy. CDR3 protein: CASSAIGLAGLDGITDTQYF. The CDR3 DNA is TGTGCCAGCAGTGCCATCGGACTAGCGGGCCTGGACGGAATCACAGATACGCAGTATTTT.